The 23 T cell receptor beta chains given below trace back to one sample, sequenced in a study of blood T cell repertoires in COVID-19. The data were produced by immunoSEQ multiplex PCR, yet TCRdb's version contains in-frame clones alone and is incomplete. The profile shows 240,000 or so clones, about four fifths of them singletons. Sequencing was carried out using peripheral blood. The receptors here all came from a woman between 18 and 29 years old with acute or convalescent COVID-19.

The chain combines TRBV10-3 with TRBJ2-7, with 12 bases fitting TRBD2. Germline CDR1 reads ENHRY; CDR2 reads SYGVKD. With V trimmed by 6 bases and J by 2 bases, 5 bases remained unmatched. CDR3 length equals 15 residues. The CDR3 is CAISPTSGRTYEQYF. The DNA of the CDR3 is TGTGCCATCAGCCCGACTAGCGGGAGAACCTACGAGCAGTACTTC.

The rearrangement uses TRBV19 and TRBJ2-2; tentative D call: TRBD1 (6 bases). Per the germline V gene, CDR1 is LNHDA and CDR2 is SQIVND (reference sequence). The CDR3 spans 14 residues. V lost 8 bases, J lost 2 bases, and 12 bases lay in between. In DNA form, the CDR3 reads TGTGCCAGTCGGCAGGGGCGAAACACCGGGGAGCTGTTTTTT. Translated: CASRQGRNTGELFF.

This clone was seen once. The chain couples TRBV27 to TRBJ1-5; D perhaps matches TRBD1 (6 bases). CDR3 length: 16 amino acids. V lost 4 bases, J lost 0 bases, and 13 bases lay in between. CDR1 is MNHEY and CDR2 is SMNVEV in the germline V gene (reference sequence). This chain's CDR3 is CASSSMGRGSNQPQHF. The CDR3 DNA reads TGTGCCAGCAGTTCTATGGGCAGGGGTAGCAATCAGCCCCAGCATTTT.

V usage is TRBV4-3 and J usage is TRBJ1-4, with 8 bases identical to TRBD1. V trimming: 0 bases; J trimming: 7 bases; junction bases outside the gene matches: 7. The CDR3 is 16 residues long. Per germline, CDR1 LGHNA and CDR2 YSLEER. The CDR3 protein is CASSQDGQGSSEKLFF. CDR3 coding DNA: TGCGCCAGCAGCCAAGATGGACAGGGCAGCTCTGAAAAACTGTTTTTT.

The chain is built from TRBV25-1 and TRBJ2-7; possibly TRBD1 for D (5 bases). V was shortened by 3 bases and J by 2 bases, with 17 bases between the two germline ends. Per germline, CDR1 MGHDK and CDR2 SYGVNS. The CDR3 contains 16 residues. The CDR3 protein is CASSDPAQGVTYEQYF. The CDR3 nucleotides read TGTGCCAGCAGTGATCCTGCGCAGGGTGTTACCTACGAGCAGTACTTC.

This chain links TRBV20-1 with TRBJ2-7; D gene unclear. Between the trimmed V and J ends, which lost 5 bases and 6 bases, there was a span of 11 bases. Looked up from germline, CDR1 is DFQATT and CDR2 is SNEGSKA (reference sequence). The CDR3 contains 11 residues. CDR3 sequence: CSARVPFEQYF. DNA of the CDR3: TGCAGTGCTCGTGTTCCCTTCGAGCAGTACTTC.

J is TRBJ2-1 and V is TRBV28, with TRBD2 matching 13 bases. The V gene end was trimmed by 5 bases and the J gene end by 2 bases; junction bases not matched to a gene: 15. The germline V gene encodes CDR1 MDHEN and CDR2 SYDVKM. The CDR3 consists of 20 residues. Here the CDR3 DNA reads TGTGCCAGCAGTCCCACCCAACTAGCGGGAGGGCCGTTCGCCTACAATGAGCAGTTCTTC. Amino acids: CASSPTQLAGGPFAYNEQFF.

The chain links TRBV7-9 to TRBJ1-6; 8 nucleotides line up with TRBD1. Germline V CDR1 and CDR2: SEHNR, FQNEAQ (reference sequence). Trimming cost V 6 bases and J 6 bases; bases outside gene matches: 4. The CDR3 is 14 amino acids. The CDR3 spells CASRPTGGNSPLHF. Written as DNA, the CDR3 is TGTGCCAGCAGACCTACAGGGGGTAATTCACCCCTCCACTTT.

The rearrangement uses TRBV11-2 and TRBJ2-7, with 7 nucleotides matching TRBD2. The CDR3 runs to 14 residues. V shed 4 bases and J 7 bases; nucleotides not matched to a gene: 10. Germline V gene sequence: CDR1 SGHAT, CDR2 FQNNGV. The CDR3: CASSSGQVGGEQYF. CDR3 coding DNA: TGTGCCAGCAGCTCCGGCCAGGTGGGGGGGGAGCAGTACTTC.

V gene TRBV9 combines with J gene TRBJ2-3; 14 bases align to TRBD2. Germline lookup yields CDR1 SGDLS and CDR2 YYNGEE. The ends lost 4 bases at V and 5 bases at J; junction bases unmatched: 6. This CDR3 has 16 amino acids. Here the CDR3 reads CASSSRTSGRLDTQYF. CDR3 nucleotides: TGTGCCAGCAGCTCCCGGACTAGCGGGAGGTTAGATACGCAGTATTTT.

The chain employs TRBV6-2 or TRBV6-3 and TRBJ1-5; 7 bases align to TRBD1. The trim removed 5 bases at V and 5 bases at J, leaving 6 bases unmatched. This CDR3 comprises 14 residues. Germline V gene sequence: CDR1 MNHEY, CDR2 SVGEGT. CDR3 loop: CASSRTGGDQPQHF. The CDR3 nucleotides are TGTGCCAGCAGTCGGACAGGAGGGGATCAGCCCCAGCATTTT.

With respect to this clone: Different DNA sequences within this sample yield the same CDR3. The chain uses TRBV5-1 and TRBJ2-1, with TRBD2 matching 11 bases. With 0 bases clipped from V and 6 bases from J, the junction kept 2 bases outside the gene matches. The CDR3 is made up of 15 amino acids. Germline CDR1 and CDR2: SGHRS and YFSETQ. The CDR3 DNA sequence: TGCGCCAGCAGCTTGGGACTAGCGGGATTCAATGAGCAGTTCTTC. Residues: CASSLGLAGFNEQFF.

The gene calls are TRBV19 and TRBJ1-1, with 8 bases aligning to TRBD1. This CDR3 region has 15 residues. The germline gives CDR1 LNHDA, CDR2 SQIVND (reference sequence). The junction had 9 bases not matched to a gene; V was cut back by 4 bases and J by 5 bases. The CDR3 sequence is CASSRAGGWGTEAFF. The CDR3, as DNA: TGTGCCAGTAGTAGGGCAGGGGGCTGGGGAACTGAAGCTTTCTTT.

The J gene is TRBJ2-1, the V gene TRBV4-3; 7 bases line up with TRBD2. The V segment lost 1 base and the J segment 2 bases; nucleotides outside the gene matches: 8. Germline V gene data show CDR1 as LGHNA and CDR2 as YSLEER. The CDR3 is 17 residues long. The chain's CDR3 is CASSQVGLTSPYNEQFF. CDR3 DNA: TGCGCCAGCAGCCAAGTTGGTCTGACTAGCCCCTACAATGAGCAGTTCTTC.

The CDR3, as DNA: TGTGCCAGCAGCGTAGGTTGGGACAGGGATAGCAATCAGCCCCAGCATTTT. As protein: CASSVGWDRDSNQPQHF. This chain uses TRBV9 with TRBJ1-5, with 9 positions matching TRBD1. This CDR3 is 17 amino acids long. Trimming took 0 bases from V and 0 from J; bases not matched to a gene: 4. The germline gives CDR1 SGDLS, CDR2 YYNGEE.

The chain joins TRBV18 to TRBJ1-6, with a possible D match to TRBD1 (5 bases). Germline-derived CDR1 and CDR2 are KGHSH and LQKENI. Trimming removed 2 bases from V and 13 bases from J, with 15 bases in between. The CDR3 covers 14 residues. The chain's CDR3 is CASSPNQNRSPLHF. The CDR3 bases are TGTGCCAGCTCACCAAACCAAAACAGGTCGCCCCTCCACTTT.

Here the CDR3 DNA reads TGTGCCAGCAGCGGGGGCACAGACCCTCGGTACTTC. It yields the protein CASSGGTDPRYF. V is TRBV6-2 or TRBV6-3 and J is TRBJ2-7, with D possibly called TRBD1 or TRBD2 (6 bases each). The CDR3 totals 12 residues. Germline V lookup: CDR1 MNHEY, CDR2 SVGEGT. The V end lost 6 bases, the J end lost 12 bases, and 18 bases lay between the germline ends.

This chain connects TRBV3-1 (or the pseudogene TRBV3-2) to TRBJ2-5; D perhaps matches TRBD2 (5 bases). Between the trimmed V and J ends, which lost 0 bases and 8 bases, there was a span of 10 bases. CDR3 length: 13 residues. Germline V gives CDR1 LGHDT, CDR2 YNNKEL (reference sequence). CDR3 nucleotides: TGTGCCAGCAGCCAAGAAGGCGGAGGCACCCAGTACTTC. Protein: CASSQEGGGTQYF.

V is TRBV4-2 and J is TRBJ2-1, with 10 bases aligning to TRBD2. The CDR3 runs 17 residues. Looked up from germline, CDR1 is LGHNA and CDR2 is YNFKEQ. The ends lost 0 bases at V and 8 bases at J; junction bases unmatched: 10. CDR3 residues: CASSQDPMLAGAHEQFF. The CDR3 DNA sequence: TGTGCCAGCAGCCAAGATCCCATGCTAGCGGGGGCCCATGAGCAGTTCTTC.

The V call is TRBV4-3, the J call TRBJ2-7, with 12 nucleotides matching TRBD2. V lost 0 bases and J lost 5; bases outside the gene matches: 5. The CDR3 runs 16 residues. Germline V CDR1 and CDR2: LGHNA, YSLEER. The CDR3 loop reads CASSQDLWTSGNEQYF. CDR3 coding DNA: TGCGCCAGCAGCCAAGACCTTTGGACTAGCGGGAACGAGCAGTACTTC.

This clone was recorded once. The chain recombines TRBV5-5 with TRBJ1-4; 7 bases line up with TRBD1. The CDR3 runs 14 residues. The V and J ends lost 5 bases and 4 bases, in that order; junction bases with no gene match: 5. From germline, CDR1 is SGHKS and CDR2 YYEKEE (reference sequence). The CDR3 protein is CASRTGDLNEKLFF. CDR3 DNA: TGTGCCAGCAGAACAGGGGACCTTAATGAAAAACTGTTTTTT.

The table lists this clone with a few counts. This chain links TRBV28 with TRBJ2-7, with a weak D call TRBD1 (6 bases). This CDR3 has 15 amino acids. Per germline, CDR1 MDHEN and CDR2 SYDVKM. The V gene lost 7 bases and the J gene lost 0 bases, with 16 bases spanning the gap. CDR3 nucleotides: TGTGCCAGCAACCCATTAACAGGGAACTCCTACGAGCAGTACTTC. This sequence encodes CASNPLTGNSYEQYF.

This chain joins TRBV30 and TRBJ2-2; TRBD2 agrees at 12 bases. V shed 1 base and J 2 bases; nucleotides not matched to a gene: 5. Looked up from germline, CDR1 is GTSNPN and CDR2 is SVGIG (reference sequence). This CDR3 is built from 17 residues. The CDR3 sequence is CAWSGTSGIGNTGELFF. The CDR3 DNA reads as TGTGCCTGGAGTGGGACTAGCGGGATAGGCAACACCGGGGAGCTGTTTTTT.